This T cell receptor beta chain is from a study of early T cells in non-severe SARS-CoV-2 infection. Each CDR3 protein gets one entry after TCRdb re-called the 5' RACE reads with MiXCR. The top ten clones hold 2.9% of a sample with some 77,000 distinct CDR3 sequences, around 17% of them seen once. The CDR3 length is 18 residues. V usage is TRBV1 and J usage is TRBJ2-3; the DNA was not used to check the table's D call, TRBD2. TRBV1 is a pseudogene. The TCR sequence derives from an adult who was a healthcare worker with PCR-confirmed SARS-CoV-2 infection or an uninfected control (not recorded which). Sequencing used whole blood. The CDR3 loop reads CTSSQRWVGGEAGDTQYF. The CDR3, as DNA: TGCACCAGCAGCCAACGGTGGGTCGGAGGAGAGGCGGGAGATACGCAGTATTTT.